The 16 T cell receptor beta chains below all came from one sample that was sequenced in a study of T cell responses to AZD1222 COVID-19 vaccine. Measured with immunoSEQ multiplex PCR; TCRdb has only the in-frame clones, and not every one. This table holds 150,000 or so clones, 91% found once. The starting material was peripheral blood, obtained 28 days after the second AZD1222 dose. The receptor source for this set is an adult who received the AZD1222 COVID-19 vaccine.

The rearrangement uses TRBV27 and TRBJ1-2; D not resolved. V lost 4 bases and J 7 bases, leaving 13 bases between the germline ends. Germline assignment: CDR1 MNHEY and CDR2 SMNVEV (reference sequence). This CDR3 spans 13 amino acids. The CDR3 DNA sequence: TGTGCCAGCAGTTCTACAGATTTGGGTGGCTACACCTTC. Translated, it gives CASSSTDLGGYTF.

The chain couples TRBV2 to TRBJ2-3; 10 positions agree with TRBD1. The germline V gene has CDR1 SNHLY and CDR2 FYNNEI. The V and J ends lost 4 bases and 4 bases, in that order; junction bases with no gene match: 8. CDR3 length: 16 amino acids. This CDR3 reads CASSGGDRGLADTQYF. In nucleotides, the CDR3 is TGTGCCAGCAGTGGAGGCGACAGGGGGCTTGCAGATACGCAGTATTTT.

This clone was counted once. The genes are TRBV10-3 and TRBJ2-2; possibly TRBD1 for D (6 bases). Per germline, CDR1 ENHRY and CDR2 SYGVKD. The V and J ends lost 3 bases and 0 bases respectively, with 8 bases between them. This CDR3 is 15 amino acids long. In DNA form, the CDR3 reads TGTGCCATCAGTGAAGGGACACCGAACACCGGGGAGCTGTTTTTT. Its translation is CAISEGTPNTGELFF.

The chain uses TRBV6-2 or TRBV6-3 and TRBJ1-4; D possibly corresponds to TRBD1 (5 bases). The germline gives CDR1 MNHEY, CDR2 SVGEGT. The CDR3 sequence is 14 residues long. V gave up 4 bases and J gave up 6 bases, with 12 bases separating them. In DNA, the CDR3 is TGTGCCAGCAGTTTCGGAGGACATGATGAAAAACTGTTTTTT. Protein product: CASSFGGHDEKLFF.

The J gene is TRBJ2-5, the V gene TRBV14; possibly TRBD2 for D (6 bases). Between the trimmed V and J ends, which lost 4 bases and 5 bases, there was a span of 14 bases. The CDR3 consists of 14 residues. Germline values: CDR1 SGHDN, CDR2 FVKESK. The CDR3 nucleotides read TGTGCCAGCAGCCGCCAACTAGCCCGGGAGACCCAGTACTTC. Its protein product is CASSRQLARETQYF.

A few counts support this clone. Sequence at one end of the junction differs from germline and may be a read error. The rearrangement uses TRBV5-4 and TRBJ1-1, with a possible D match to TRBD1 (6 bases). From germline, CDR1 is SGHNT and CDR2 YYREEE (reference sequence). This CDR3 is built from 13 residues. The CDR3 coding sequence is TGTGGCAGCAGCAGAGGGGGGAACACTGAAGCTTTCTTT. As protein: CGSSRGGNTEAFF.

This chain links TRBV3-1 (or the pseudogene TRBV3-2) with TRBJ1-2; a weak D match, TRBD1 (5 bases). The CDR3 spans 13 residues. Germline V lookup: CDR1 LGHDT, CDR2 YNNKEL (reference sequence). V gave up 3 bases and J gave up 6 bases, with 11 bases separating them. The DNA for the CDR3 is TGTGCCAGCAGCCACGACGGGGCTCATGGCTACACCTTC. Its protein product is CASSHDGAHGYTF.

V gene TRBV10-3 combines with J gene TRBJ1-4, with D perhaps matching TRBD1 (5 bases). V lost 11 bases to trimming and J lost 8 bases, with 18 bases between them. This CDR3 contains 13 residues. Per the germline V gene, CDR1 is ENHRY and CDR2 is SYGVKD. This CDR3 reads CASNGGEREKLFF. CDR3 DNA sequence: TGTGCCTCCAACGGGGGAGAAAGGGAAAAACTGTTTTTT.

J is TRBJ2-1 and V is TRBV27, with 8 positions matching TRBD2. The CDR3 runs 16 residues. The V gene end was trimmed by 6 bases and the J gene end by 8 bases; junction bases not matched to a gene: 15. CDR1 is MNHEY, CDR2 SMNVEV, per germline (reference sequence). The CDR3 protein is CASRDEYGGASDEQFF. The CDR3 region has the DNA TGTGCCAGCAGGGACGAGTACGGGGGGGCCTCGGATGAGCAGTTCTTC.

The chain couples TRBV15 to TRBJ1-2, with D uncertain. This CDR3 is built from 15 residues. Trimming took off 1 base at V and 4 bases at J, with 13 bases between the two ends. Germline CDR1 reads LNHNV; CDR2 reads YYDKDF (reference sequence). CDR3 nucleotide sequence: TGTGCCACCAGCAGAGCACCGCGGACGGTCTATGGCTACACCTTC. Translated: CATSRAPRTVYGYTF.

This chain connects TRBV11-2 to TRBJ1-3; TRBD1 matches 8 bases. With 5 bases clipped from V and 5 bases from J, the junction kept 8 bases outside the gene matches. The CDR3 extends over 15 amino acids. Germline values: CDR1 SGHAT, CDR2 FQNNGV. DNA of the CDR3: TGTGCCAGCAGCCTAACCTGGACAGGGAGAAACACCATATATTTT. It translates to CASSLTWTGRNTIYF. Full variable domain (missing parts from reference TRBV11-2 and TRBJ1-3): EAGVAQSPRYKIIEKRQSVAFWCNPISGHATLYWYQQILGQGPKLLIQFQNNGVVDDSQLPKDRFSAERLKGVDSTLKIQPAKLEDSAVYLCASSLTWTGRNTIYFGEGSWLTVV.

The chain joins TRBV6-5 to TRBJ2-1; no clear D. CDR3 length equals 14 residues. Trimming stripped 0 bases from V and 3 bases from J, with 6 bases between. Looked up from germline, CDR1 is MNHEY and CDR2 is SVGAGI. DNA for the CDR3: TGTGCCAGCAGTTACTCGGGCCACTACAATGAGCAGTTCTTC. Translating gives CASSYSGHYNEQFF.

This clone has only a few counts. The chain uses TRBV5-1 and TRBJ1-2; D perhaps matches TRBD1 (6 bases). V was clipped by 0 bases and J by 7 bases, with 13 bases between them. Germline V CDR1 and CDR2: SGHRS, YFSETQ. The CDR3 totals 14 residues. The CDR3 region is CASSLVSGAVGYTF. The CDR3 DNA is TGCGCCAGCAGCTTGGTGTCAGGGGCAGTTGGCTACACCTTC. Full variable domain (outside the CDR3, taken from reference TRBV5-1 and TRBJ1-2): KAGVTQTPRYLIKTRGQQVTLSCSPISGHRSVSWYQQTPGQGLQFLFEYFSETQRNKGNFPGRFSGRQFSNSRSEMNVSTLELGDSALYLCASSLVSGAVGYTFGSGTRLTVV.

The J gene is TRBJ2-5, the V gene TRBV5-6; TRBD2 aligns across 12 bases. CDR3 length: 17 residues. The germline gives CDR1 SGHDT, CDR2 YYEEEE. V shed 3 bases and J 5 bases; nucleotides not matched to a gene: 11. The chain's CDR3 is CASSSGTSGPAGETQYF. The CDR3 region has the DNA TGTGCCAGCAGCTCCGGGACTAGCGGGCCCGCTGGGGAGACCCAGTACTTC. Supplemented by reference TRBV5-6 and TRBJ2-5, the full variable domain reads DAGVTQSPTHLIKTRGQQVTLRCSPKSGHDTVSWYQQALGQGPQFIFQYYEEEERQRGNFPDRFSGHQFPNYSSELNVNALLLGDSALYLCASSSGTSGPAGETQYFGPGTRLLVL.

This CDR3 reads CASSLGWPTRSGNTIYF. The CDR3, as DNA: TGCGCCAGCAGCTTGGGTTGGCCGACACGCTCTGGAAACACCATATATTTT. The chain has TRBV5-1 and TRBJ1-3; D ambiguous. The CDR3 is made up of 17 amino acids. CDR1 is SGHRS and CDR2 is YFSETQ in the germline V gene. Trimming removed 0 bases from V and 0 bases from J, with 13 bases in between.

The V gene is TRBV7-2, the J gene TRBJ2-1; a weak D match, TRBD2 (6 bases). Trimming took off 2 bases at V and 7 bases at J, with 12 bases between the two ends. This CDR3 spans 14 amino acids. Germline V gene sequence: CDR1 SGHTA, CDR2 FQGNSA. The CDR3 bases are TGTGCCAGCAGCTTAAACGGCGGGATTAATGAGCAGTTCTTC. Translating it yields CASSLNGGINEQFF.